A single sample is the source of the 7 T cell receptor beta chains below, sequenced in a study of graft-versus-host responses after intestinal transplantation. The method was immunoSEQ multiplex PCR; TCRdb's version includes in-frame clones alone and lacks a portion of them. This sample yields some 29,000 clones, of which over 60% are seen a single time; 3% belongs to the top ten. Graft specimens yielded both intraepithelial and lamina propria lymphocytes. The sequences come from ileum tissue, collected 98 days after intestinal transplantation. These receptors all stem from a human patient who received an intestinal transplant, so some T cells may come from the graft donor.

The genes are TRBV14 and TRBJ1-2; D is ambiguous. The germline V gene has CDR1 SGHDN and CDR2 FVKESK. The CDR3 extends over 14 amino acids. With 4 bases removed from V and 0 bases from J, the gap between germline ends came to 9 bases. The CDR3 sequence: CASSPQVTNYGYTF. The CDR3 nucleotides are TGTGCCAGCAGCCCCCAGGTCACTAACTATGGCTACACCTTC.

This chain links TRBV9 with TRBJ2-3; TRBD1 matches at 7 bases. Germline CDR1 and CDR2: SGDLS and YYNGEE. The CDR3 has 15 residues. V shed 3 bases, J shed 4 bases, and the junction held 8 bases outside the gene matches. DNA for the CDR3: TGTGCCAGCAGCGCTAGGGAAGGGGGCCCAGATACGCAGTATTTT. Amino acid sequence: CASSAREGGPDTQYF.

The chain carries TRBV6-5 and TRBJ2-2, with TRBD1 identical over 9 bases. This CDR3 has 16 residues. The J segment lost 3 bases and the V segment lost 6 bases, leaving 8 bases of the junction unmatched. Germline CDR1 and CDR2: MNHEY and SVGAGI. In DNA, the CDR3 is TGTGCCAGCAGATACCGGACAGGGGCAGACACCGGGGAGCTGTTTTTT. Amino acid sequence: CASRYRTGADTGELFF.

This clone came up a few times. Other DNA sequences of this sample code for an identical CDR3. The chain combines TRBV15 with TRBJ1-5; D ambiguous. This CDR3 is 13 amino acids long. V lost 3 bases and J 6 bases, leaving 9 bases between the germline ends. Germline CDR1 reads LNHNV; CDR2 reads YYDKDF (reference sequence). The CDR3 DNA reads as TGTGCCACCAGCAGTAATCGGGTTCAGCCCCAGCATTTT. Translation: CATSSNRVQPQHF. Full variable domain (missing parts from reference TRBV15 and TRBJ1-5): DAMVIQNPRYQVTQFGKPVTLSCSQTLNHNVMYWYQQKSSQAPKLLFHYYDKDFNNEADTPDNFQSRRPNTSFCFLDIRSPGLGDTAMYLCATSSNRVQPQHFGDGTRLSIL.

This clone has just a few counts. The CDR3 DNA reads TGTGCCAGCAGCCCAGATTTAGCCAAAAACATTCAGTACTTC. Its protein is CASSPDLAKNIQYF. The gene calls are TRBV7-9 and TRBJ2-4; D gene unclear. V lost 5 bases and J lost 0, with 8 bases in between. Germline lookup yields CDR1 SEHNR and CDR2 FQNEAQ (reference sequence). The CDR3 consists of 14 residues.

This clone showed up just once. The chain combines TRBV2 with TRBJ2-7; 10 bases align to TRBD1. The CDR3 sequence is 15 residues long. V lost 6 bases and J lost 4; bases outside the gene matches: 9. CDR1 and CDR2 from the germline V gene are SNHLY and FYNNEI. CDR3 bases: TGTGCCAGCAGCCTAAAAGGGACAGGGGTGTACGAGCAGTACTTC. This gives the protein CASSLKGTGVYEQYF.

J is TRBJ1-5 and V is TRBV28, with 9 bases aligning to TRBD1. Germline lookup yields CDR1 MDHEN and CDR2 SYDVKM. V was clipped by 5 bases and J by 9 bases; unmatched bases: 11. This CDR3 region has 15 residues. The CDR3 is CASSGTGRDRGPQHF. Written as DNA, the CDR3 is TGTGCCAGCAGTGGGACAGGGAGAGACCGGGGGCCCCAGCATTTT.